This TCR beta chain emerged from a study of OX40 agonist ivuxolimab in advanced cancers. About the study: An anti-OX40 (CD134) antibody with agonistic activity, ivuxolimab, was administered to patients. Of the patients, three showed partial responses, one with hepatocellular carcinoma and two with cutaneous melanoma.

Germline V CDR1 and CDR2: KGHSH, LQKENI. CDR3 size: 16 residues. Trimming took 3 bases from V and 3 from J, leaving 14 bases between them. Turning to this clone: Its antigen is undetermined.

Only in-frame clones appear in the TCRdb table, and some are missing; sequencing was by immunoSEQ multiplex PCR. The sample contains about 73,000 clones, around 89% of which appear only once. Study results and limitations: Blood T cells, both CD4+ and CD8+, expanded clonally by week 6 at 0.1 to 3.0 mg/kg. Partial responders treated at 0.1-3.0 mg/kg exhibited clonal expansion among the lowest measured.

The chain recombines TRBV18 with TRBJ2-2, with TRBD2 as a possible D gene (5 bases). The source was CD4+ or CD8+ T cells sorted from blood, collected in a trial of the OX40 agonist ivuxolimab. The origin of this receptor is an adult with an advanced solid tumor such as melanoma, head and neck, liver or kidney cancer. The CDR3 region has the DNA TGTGCCAGCTCACCCCCCACCCCGAGGGACACCGGGGAGCTGTTTTTT. Its protein is CASSPPTPRDTGELFF.